This T cell receptor beta chain was sequenced for a study of PD-L1 blockade in urothelial cancer. In the study overall: Twenty-five of the 29 patients were men with bladder-origin urothelial cancer. There were a median of about 150,000 T cells in blood samples.

Synthetic TCR analog templates were spiked into each PCR. Produced via immunoSEQ multiplex PCR; TCRdb's table is partial and in-frame only. The table lists around 30,000 clones, approximately 80% of them singletons. Time point described: peripheral blood 6 weeks after treatment start. Each patient presented with locally advanced or metastatic urothelial carcinoma. This clone was counted a few times. The source is a man aged 65-85 years with urothelial cancer. The sample consisted of PBMCs, taken around atezolizumab (anti-PD-L1) treatment.

The CDR3 nucleotides are TGTGCCAGCAGCTCCGGGACTAGCGGGGAAGTAGAGACCCAGTACTTC. This translates into CASSSGTSGEVETQYF. The rearrangement joins TRBV7-6 to TRBJ2-5, with TRBD2 identical over 13 bases. Trimming at V came to 4 bases and at J to 4 bases, leaving 6 bases not matched to a gene. This CDR3 contains 16 residues. The germline CDR1 and CDR2 sequences are SGHVS and FNYEAQ.